The 30 T cell receptor beta chains given below trace back to one sample, sequenced in a study of T cells in Graves' hyperthyroidism and ophthalmopathy. What was amplified from RNA transcripts were TCR beta CDR3 regions. The TCR CDR3 was amplified in a first-round RT-PCR using the HTBI primer set. From the multiplex PCR reads, TCRdb called clonotypes with MiXCR, one entry per CDR3 protein. In the table there are some 500,000 distinct CDR3 sequences, approximately 16% of which are singletons. What was sequenced was blood. The receptors stem from a young woman with Graves' ophthalmopathy.

As for this clonotype: A clone one base away is much larger, so this may be a read error. The genes are TRBV6-1 and TRBJ2-7, with D unclear. The germline CDR1 and CDR2 sequences are MNHNS and SASEGT. The CDR3 loop spans 11 amino acids. CDR3 residues: CASSRASEQHF. The CDR3 DNA reads as TGTGCCAGCAGTCGGGCGTCAGAGCAGCACTTC.

The CDR3 reads CSASGGATYEQYF. The CDR3 DNA is TGCAGTGCTAGTGGGGGAGCAACCTACGAGCAGTACTTC. The chain is built from TRBV20-1 and TRBJ2-7; D could derive from TRBD1 or TRBD2 (5 bases each). Germline V lookup: CDR1 DFQATT, CDR2 SNEGSKA (reference sequence). CDR3 length: 13 amino acids. V lost 3 bases and J 2 bases, leaving 11 bases between the germline ends.

Only a few counts were recorded for this clonotype. This chain uses TRBV5-5 with TRBJ1-4, with D unresolved. Trimming took off 1 base at V and 0 bases at J, with 7 bases between the two ends. Germline V gene data show CDR1 as SGHKS and CDR2 as YYEKEE (reference sequence). The CDR3 has 15 amino acids. The CDR3: CASSLMIATNEKLFF. CDR3 coding DNA: TGTGCCAGCAGCTTGATGATTGCAACTAATGAAAAACTGTTTTTT. Combining the CDR3 with reference TRBV5-5 and TRBJ1-4 gives the whole variable domain DAGVTQSPTHLIKTRGQQVTLRCSPISGHKSVSWYQQVLGQGPQFIFQYYEKEERGRGNFPDRFSARQFPNYSSELNVNALLLGDSALYLCASSLMIATNEKLFFGSGTQLSVL.

The V call is TRBV24-1, the J call TRBJ2-2; no clear D. The germline V and J ends were trimmed by 5 bases and 3 bases, with 3 bases remaining between them. The CDR3 runs 12 residues. Germline V gene lookup returns CDR1 KGHDR and CDR2 SFDVKD. The DNA for the CDR3 is TGTGCCACCAGTGTGCACACCGGGGAGCTGTTTTTT. Amino acid sequence: CATSVHTGELFF.

At least ten counts were recorded for this clonotype. The V gene is TRBV30, the J gene TRBJ1-3, with D possibly matching TRBD1 (6 bases). Deletions cut 3 bases from V and 4 bases from J, with 13 bases between. The CDR3 contains 14 residues. CDR1 is GTSNPN, CDR2 SVGIG, per germline (reference sequence). CDR3 bases: TGTGCCTGGAGGCTGTGGGGGCCAGGAAACACCATATATTTT. Its protein is CAWRLWGPGNTIYF. The full variable domain, completed using reference TRBV30 and TRBJ1-3, is SQTIHQWPATLVQPVGSPLSLECTVEGTSNPNLYWYRQAAGRGLQLLFYSVGIGQISSEVPQNLSASRPQDRQFILSSKKLLLSDSGFYLCAWRLWGPGNTIYFGEGSWLTVV.

In DNA, the CDR3 is TGCAGTGCTAGGGCAGGGGCCGGCCACTCTGGAAACACCATATATTTT. As protein: CSARAGAGHSGNTIYF. The rearrangement uses TRBV20-1 and TRBJ1-3; maybe TRBD1 (6 bases). Germline values: CDR1 DFQATT, CDR2 SNEGSKA (reference sequence). CDR3 length equals 16 residues. V lost 3 bases to trimming and J lost 0 bases, with 15 bases between them.

In this sample, this clonotype turned up a few times. V usage is TRBV6-5 and J usage is TRBJ2-1; 8 nucleotides agree with TRBD1. Germline lookup yields CDR1 MNHEY and CDR2 SVGAGI. After removal of 2 bases from V and 10 bases from J, the junction contained 7 bases not matched to a gene. This CDR3 region has 14 residues. CDR3 sequence (DNA): TGTGCCAGCAGTTACCTAGGACAGGGTGGGGAGCAGTTCTTC. Translation: CASSYLGQGGEQFF.

This clonotype was detected ten times or more. V is TRBV28 and J is TRBJ2-5; no reliable D call. This CDR3 is built from 12 residues. V was trimmed by 6 bases and J by 5 bases, leaving 10 bases between them. Germline V gives CDR1 MDHEN, CDR2 SYDVKM. The CDR3 spells CASRVYGETQYF. For the CDR3, the DNA is TGTGCCAGCAGGGTTTACGGGGAGACCCAGTACTTC.

This chain joins TRBV19 and TRBJ2-7; 7 bases are shared with TRBD1. The germline gives CDR1 LNHDA, CDR2 SQIVND (reference sequence). There are 14 residues in the CDR3. Trimming took 5 bases from V and 2 from J; bases not matched to a gene: 6. The DNA for the CDR3 is TGTGCCAGTAGTGTCCGGGACAGTACCTACGAGCAGTACTTC. Its translation is CASSVRDSTYEQYF.

Only one count was recorded for this clonotype. The rearrangement uses TRBV4-3 and TRBJ2-2; D is undetermined. Germline CDR1 LGHNA, CDR2 YSLEER. V was clipped by 0 bases and J by 3 bases, with 5 bases between them. The CDR3 consists of 14 residues. The chain's CDR3 is CASSQEGYTGELFF. CDR3 nucleotides: TGCGCCAGCAGCCAAGAGGGGTACACCGGGGAGCTGTTTTTT.

About this clonotype: A read error may be the cause here, since a much bigger clone is one base away. The CDR3 spells CSAGWAGTYEQYF. Here the CDR3 DNA reads TGCAGTGCTGGCTGGGCTGGGACCTACGAGCAGTACTTC. This chain joins TRBV20-1 and TRBJ2-7; D remains unclear. Germline CDR1 DFQATT, CDR2 SNEGSKA (reference sequence). The V end was cut by 5 bases, the J end by 2 bases, with 13 bases between. CDR3 size: 13 residues.

J is TRBJ2-1 and V is TRBV19, with 9 bases identical to TRBD2. After removal of 0 bases from V and 9 bases from J, the junction contained 9 bases not matched to a gene. The CDR3 is made up of 16 amino acids. Germline values: CDR1 LNHDA, CDR2 SQIVND (reference sequence). CDR3 in DNA: TGTGCCAGTAGTATAGATAGAGCGGGAGGTTTTTCTGAGCAGTTCTTC. Translation gives CASSIDRAGGFSEQFF.

CDR3 region: CASSLDTDSEAFF. In DNA, the CDR3 is TGTGCCAGCAGCTTAGACACCGACAGTGAAGCTTTCTTT. V and J are TRBV7-3 and TRBJ1-1; possibly TRBD1 for D (5 bases). This CDR3 is built from 13 residues. Trimming took off 2 bases at V and 7 bases at J, with 11 bases between the two ends. Germline V CDR1 and CDR2: SGHTA, FQGTGA.

This chain joins TRBV7-2 and TRBJ2-5, with 12 bases identical to TRBD1. Germline values: CDR1 SGHTA, CDR2 FQGNSA. Trimming cost V 5 bases and J 7 bases; bases outside gene matches: 17. CDR3 length: 18 amino acids. The CDR3 sequence: CTSSPHPGQGAFGVTQYF. The CDR3, as DNA: TGTACCAGCAGCCCCCACCCGGGACAGGGGGCGTTCGGGGTGACCCAGTACTTC.

With respect to this clonotype: Given a much more abundant clone one base away, this may be a read error. The chain has TRBV20-1 and TRBJ1-4, with a possible D match to TRBD1 (6 bases). Germline V gene data show CDR1 as DFQATT and CDR2 as SNEGSKA (reference sequence). V shed 4 bases and J shed 8 bases, with 14 bases lying between them. This CDR3 has 13 amino acids. The CDR3 coding sequence is TGCAGTGCTAATATACAGGGAAAGGAAAAACTGTTTTTT. As protein: CSANIQGKEKLFF.

In this sample, this clonotype turned up many times. V and J are TRBV6-1 and TRBJ2-2, with D possibly TRBD1 on 6 matching bases. Germline V gives CDR1 MNHNS, CDR2 SASEGT. This CDR3 is 14 amino acids long. V was cut by 7 bases and J by 7 bases, with 16 bases left in between. CDR3: CASTSRDTRGELFF. Here the CDR3 DNA reads TGTGCCAGCACTTCCCGGGACACCCGCGGGGAGCTGTTTTTT.

The chain has TRBV19 and TRBJ1-1; D remains unclear. V shed 11 bases and J shed 0 bases, with 16 bases lying between them. CDR3 length: 14 amino acids. Germline V gene data show CDR1 as LNHDA and CDR2 as SQIVND (reference sequence). The CDR3 nucleotides are TGTGCCTGCAAGGGCAGTCGATTGAACACTGAAGCTTTCTTT. The encoded protein is CACKGSRLNTEAFF. The full variable domain, in which reference TRBV19 and TRBJ1-1 provide the parts outside the CDR3, is DGGITQSPKYLFRKEGQNVTLSCEQNLNHDAMYWYRQDPGQGLRLIYYSQIVNDFQKGDIAEGYSVSREKKESFPLTVTSAQKNPTAFYLCACKGSRLNTEAFFGQGTRLTVV.

This clonotype has more than one count but fewer than ten. The V gene is TRBV6-5, the J gene TRBJ2-7; 7 bases agree with TRBD1. CDR1 is MNHEY, CDR2 SVGAGI, per germline. Unmatched junction bases numbered 15, after V lost 2 bases and J lost 8 bases. The CDR3 consists of 16 residues. The CDR3 loop reads CASSYVPPGTAGQQYF. The CDR3, as DNA: TGTGCCAGCAGTTACGTACCCCCCGGGACAGCCGGACAGCAGTACTTC.

The table lists this clonotype with a few counts. The chain is built from TRBV12-3 or TRBV12-4 and TRBJ1-4; 7 bases are shared with TRBD1. V lost 4 bases to trimming and J lost 2 bases; unmatched junction nucleotides: 10. The CDR3 spans 17 residues. This CDR3 reads CASSSGTDPGTNEKLFF. DNA for the CDR3: TGTGCCAGCAGTTCGGGGACAGACCCTGGGACTAATGAAAAACTGTTTTTT.

This clonotype has a count of ten or more. V gene TRBV11-1 combines with J gene TRBJ1-1; D might be TRBD1 (6 bases). V lost 6 bases and J 6 bases, leaving 17 bases between the germline ends. Germline CDR1 SGHAT, CDR2 FQDESV (reference sequence). The CDR3 runs to 14 residues. The CDR3 DNA follows: TGTGCCAGCAGTGTCTCAGGGGTTTTCGCTGAAGCTTTCTTT. As protein: CASSVSGVFAEAFF.

This clonotype was picked up many times. V gene TRBV28 combines with J gene TRBJ2-1; 8 nucleotides agree with TRBD2. Trimming took 7 bases from V and 3 from J; bases not matched to a gene: 17. Germline V CDR1 and CDR2: MDHEN, SYDVKM. This CDR3 has 18 amino acids. This CDR3 is CASTAGTRDQPDYNEQFF. The CDR3 region has the DNA TGTGCCAGCACTGCCGGGACTAGAGATCAACCGGACTACAATGAGCAGTTCTTC.

This chain joins TRBV12-3 or TRBV12-4 and TRBJ2-7; 7 nucleotides align to TRBD1. V shed 6 bases, J shed 4 bases, and the junction held 6 bases outside the gene matches. The CDR3 is 13 amino acids. This chain's CDR3 is CASRRQGQYEQYF. DNA for the CDR3: TGTGCCAGCAGACGACAGGGCCAATACGAGCAGTACTTC.

This clonotype was detected many times. This chain connects TRBV30 to TRBJ2-3, with unresolved D. With 3 bases removed from V and 0 bases from J, the gap between germline ends came to 7 bases. The CDR3 loop spans 13 amino acids. The germline V gene has CDR1 GTSNPN and CDR2 SVGIG (reference sequence). In DNA, the CDR3 is TGTGCCTGGAGAGTATGGAGCACAGATACGCAGTATTTT. This codes for CAWRVWSTDTQYF.

Turning to this clonotype: One end of the junction fails to match germline, which may point to a read error. The gene calls are TRBV11-1 and TRBJ2-7, with 8 positions matching TRBD1. The CDR3 runs 15 residues. The germline V gene encodes CDR1 SGHAT and CDR2 FQDESV (reference sequence). The CDR3: CASSFTLQGDYEQYF. The DNA for the CDR3 is TGCGCCAGCAGCTTCACCCTACAGGGGGACTACGAGCAGTACTTC. Using reference TRBV11-1 and TRBJ2-7 for the parts outside the CDR3, the full variable domain is EAEVAQSPRYKITEKSQAVAFWCDPISGHATLYWYRQILGQGPELLVQFQDESVVDDSQLPKDRFSAERLKGVDSTLKIQPAELGDSAMYLCASSFTLQGDYEQYFGPGTRLTVT.

This clonotype was counted at least ten times. The V call is TRBV30, the J call TRBJ1-1; TRBD1 is a possible D gene (5 bases). Germline V lookup: CDR1 GTSNPN, CDR2 SVGIG (reference sequence). Between the trimmed V and J ends, which lost 0 bases and 5 bases, there was a span of 13 bases. The CDR3 length is 14 residues. CDR3 region: CAWSVLGEGTEAFF. Here the CDR3 DNA reads TGTGCCTGGAGTGTACTCGGGGAGGGGACTGAAGCTTTCTTT.

This clonotype showed up many times. This sequence joins TRBV7-2 and TRBJ2-5; D is undetermined. The germline CDR1 and CDR2 sequences are SGHTA and FQGNSA. The CDR3 is 14 residues long. The V gene lost 2 bases and the J gene lost 2 bases, with 9 bases spanning the gap. The DNA for the CDR3 is TGTGCCAGCAGCTTATACGGGTCACAAGAGACCCAGTACTTC. Translation gives CASSLYGSQETQYF.

This clonotype was counted at least ten times. The chain combines TRBV20-1 with TRBJ1-6; no firm D call. This CDR3 spans 16 amino acids. The germline gives CDR1 DFQATT, CDR2 SNEGSKA (reference sequence). Trimming removed 0 bases at V and 7 bases at J, with 16 bases between. Here the CDR3 reads CSARDRTEGLNSPLHF. In DNA form, the CDR3 reads TGCAGTGCTAGAGATAGGACGGAGGGATTAAATTCACCCCTCCACTTT.

This clonotype was picked up many times. The V call is TRBV7-2, the J call TRBJ2-5, with D perhaps TRBD1 (6 bases). The CDR3 spans 14 residues. The germline gives CDR1 SGHTA, CDR2 FQGNSA. V was pared by 1 base and J by 1 base, with 7 bases between. CDR3 residues: CASSLDRVQETQYF. The CDR3 DNA sequence: TGTGCCAGCAGCTTAGACAGGGTCCAAGAGACCCAGTACTTC.

This clonotype was detected many times. The rearrangement uses TRBV9 and TRBJ2-7; D not resolved. The germline gives CDR1 SGDLS, CDR2 YYNGEE. The CDR3 is 11 amino acids. Trimming removed 4 bases from V and 7 bases from J, with 9 bases in between. CDR3 amino acids: CASSPGSEQYF. In nucleotides, the CDR3 is TGTGCCAGCAGCCCCGGCAGTGAGCAGTACTTC.

This clonotype appeared a few times. One end of the junction varies from germline; a read error may be responsible. The chain employs TRBV9 and TRBJ1-2; D is undetermined. Germline CDR1 SGDLS, CDR2 YYNGEE. CDR3 length: 16 amino acids. DNA for the CDR3: TGTGCCAGCGGCGTTTCCTATGGCTGGGATAACTATGGCTACACCTTC. Protein product: CASGVSYGWDNYGYTF.